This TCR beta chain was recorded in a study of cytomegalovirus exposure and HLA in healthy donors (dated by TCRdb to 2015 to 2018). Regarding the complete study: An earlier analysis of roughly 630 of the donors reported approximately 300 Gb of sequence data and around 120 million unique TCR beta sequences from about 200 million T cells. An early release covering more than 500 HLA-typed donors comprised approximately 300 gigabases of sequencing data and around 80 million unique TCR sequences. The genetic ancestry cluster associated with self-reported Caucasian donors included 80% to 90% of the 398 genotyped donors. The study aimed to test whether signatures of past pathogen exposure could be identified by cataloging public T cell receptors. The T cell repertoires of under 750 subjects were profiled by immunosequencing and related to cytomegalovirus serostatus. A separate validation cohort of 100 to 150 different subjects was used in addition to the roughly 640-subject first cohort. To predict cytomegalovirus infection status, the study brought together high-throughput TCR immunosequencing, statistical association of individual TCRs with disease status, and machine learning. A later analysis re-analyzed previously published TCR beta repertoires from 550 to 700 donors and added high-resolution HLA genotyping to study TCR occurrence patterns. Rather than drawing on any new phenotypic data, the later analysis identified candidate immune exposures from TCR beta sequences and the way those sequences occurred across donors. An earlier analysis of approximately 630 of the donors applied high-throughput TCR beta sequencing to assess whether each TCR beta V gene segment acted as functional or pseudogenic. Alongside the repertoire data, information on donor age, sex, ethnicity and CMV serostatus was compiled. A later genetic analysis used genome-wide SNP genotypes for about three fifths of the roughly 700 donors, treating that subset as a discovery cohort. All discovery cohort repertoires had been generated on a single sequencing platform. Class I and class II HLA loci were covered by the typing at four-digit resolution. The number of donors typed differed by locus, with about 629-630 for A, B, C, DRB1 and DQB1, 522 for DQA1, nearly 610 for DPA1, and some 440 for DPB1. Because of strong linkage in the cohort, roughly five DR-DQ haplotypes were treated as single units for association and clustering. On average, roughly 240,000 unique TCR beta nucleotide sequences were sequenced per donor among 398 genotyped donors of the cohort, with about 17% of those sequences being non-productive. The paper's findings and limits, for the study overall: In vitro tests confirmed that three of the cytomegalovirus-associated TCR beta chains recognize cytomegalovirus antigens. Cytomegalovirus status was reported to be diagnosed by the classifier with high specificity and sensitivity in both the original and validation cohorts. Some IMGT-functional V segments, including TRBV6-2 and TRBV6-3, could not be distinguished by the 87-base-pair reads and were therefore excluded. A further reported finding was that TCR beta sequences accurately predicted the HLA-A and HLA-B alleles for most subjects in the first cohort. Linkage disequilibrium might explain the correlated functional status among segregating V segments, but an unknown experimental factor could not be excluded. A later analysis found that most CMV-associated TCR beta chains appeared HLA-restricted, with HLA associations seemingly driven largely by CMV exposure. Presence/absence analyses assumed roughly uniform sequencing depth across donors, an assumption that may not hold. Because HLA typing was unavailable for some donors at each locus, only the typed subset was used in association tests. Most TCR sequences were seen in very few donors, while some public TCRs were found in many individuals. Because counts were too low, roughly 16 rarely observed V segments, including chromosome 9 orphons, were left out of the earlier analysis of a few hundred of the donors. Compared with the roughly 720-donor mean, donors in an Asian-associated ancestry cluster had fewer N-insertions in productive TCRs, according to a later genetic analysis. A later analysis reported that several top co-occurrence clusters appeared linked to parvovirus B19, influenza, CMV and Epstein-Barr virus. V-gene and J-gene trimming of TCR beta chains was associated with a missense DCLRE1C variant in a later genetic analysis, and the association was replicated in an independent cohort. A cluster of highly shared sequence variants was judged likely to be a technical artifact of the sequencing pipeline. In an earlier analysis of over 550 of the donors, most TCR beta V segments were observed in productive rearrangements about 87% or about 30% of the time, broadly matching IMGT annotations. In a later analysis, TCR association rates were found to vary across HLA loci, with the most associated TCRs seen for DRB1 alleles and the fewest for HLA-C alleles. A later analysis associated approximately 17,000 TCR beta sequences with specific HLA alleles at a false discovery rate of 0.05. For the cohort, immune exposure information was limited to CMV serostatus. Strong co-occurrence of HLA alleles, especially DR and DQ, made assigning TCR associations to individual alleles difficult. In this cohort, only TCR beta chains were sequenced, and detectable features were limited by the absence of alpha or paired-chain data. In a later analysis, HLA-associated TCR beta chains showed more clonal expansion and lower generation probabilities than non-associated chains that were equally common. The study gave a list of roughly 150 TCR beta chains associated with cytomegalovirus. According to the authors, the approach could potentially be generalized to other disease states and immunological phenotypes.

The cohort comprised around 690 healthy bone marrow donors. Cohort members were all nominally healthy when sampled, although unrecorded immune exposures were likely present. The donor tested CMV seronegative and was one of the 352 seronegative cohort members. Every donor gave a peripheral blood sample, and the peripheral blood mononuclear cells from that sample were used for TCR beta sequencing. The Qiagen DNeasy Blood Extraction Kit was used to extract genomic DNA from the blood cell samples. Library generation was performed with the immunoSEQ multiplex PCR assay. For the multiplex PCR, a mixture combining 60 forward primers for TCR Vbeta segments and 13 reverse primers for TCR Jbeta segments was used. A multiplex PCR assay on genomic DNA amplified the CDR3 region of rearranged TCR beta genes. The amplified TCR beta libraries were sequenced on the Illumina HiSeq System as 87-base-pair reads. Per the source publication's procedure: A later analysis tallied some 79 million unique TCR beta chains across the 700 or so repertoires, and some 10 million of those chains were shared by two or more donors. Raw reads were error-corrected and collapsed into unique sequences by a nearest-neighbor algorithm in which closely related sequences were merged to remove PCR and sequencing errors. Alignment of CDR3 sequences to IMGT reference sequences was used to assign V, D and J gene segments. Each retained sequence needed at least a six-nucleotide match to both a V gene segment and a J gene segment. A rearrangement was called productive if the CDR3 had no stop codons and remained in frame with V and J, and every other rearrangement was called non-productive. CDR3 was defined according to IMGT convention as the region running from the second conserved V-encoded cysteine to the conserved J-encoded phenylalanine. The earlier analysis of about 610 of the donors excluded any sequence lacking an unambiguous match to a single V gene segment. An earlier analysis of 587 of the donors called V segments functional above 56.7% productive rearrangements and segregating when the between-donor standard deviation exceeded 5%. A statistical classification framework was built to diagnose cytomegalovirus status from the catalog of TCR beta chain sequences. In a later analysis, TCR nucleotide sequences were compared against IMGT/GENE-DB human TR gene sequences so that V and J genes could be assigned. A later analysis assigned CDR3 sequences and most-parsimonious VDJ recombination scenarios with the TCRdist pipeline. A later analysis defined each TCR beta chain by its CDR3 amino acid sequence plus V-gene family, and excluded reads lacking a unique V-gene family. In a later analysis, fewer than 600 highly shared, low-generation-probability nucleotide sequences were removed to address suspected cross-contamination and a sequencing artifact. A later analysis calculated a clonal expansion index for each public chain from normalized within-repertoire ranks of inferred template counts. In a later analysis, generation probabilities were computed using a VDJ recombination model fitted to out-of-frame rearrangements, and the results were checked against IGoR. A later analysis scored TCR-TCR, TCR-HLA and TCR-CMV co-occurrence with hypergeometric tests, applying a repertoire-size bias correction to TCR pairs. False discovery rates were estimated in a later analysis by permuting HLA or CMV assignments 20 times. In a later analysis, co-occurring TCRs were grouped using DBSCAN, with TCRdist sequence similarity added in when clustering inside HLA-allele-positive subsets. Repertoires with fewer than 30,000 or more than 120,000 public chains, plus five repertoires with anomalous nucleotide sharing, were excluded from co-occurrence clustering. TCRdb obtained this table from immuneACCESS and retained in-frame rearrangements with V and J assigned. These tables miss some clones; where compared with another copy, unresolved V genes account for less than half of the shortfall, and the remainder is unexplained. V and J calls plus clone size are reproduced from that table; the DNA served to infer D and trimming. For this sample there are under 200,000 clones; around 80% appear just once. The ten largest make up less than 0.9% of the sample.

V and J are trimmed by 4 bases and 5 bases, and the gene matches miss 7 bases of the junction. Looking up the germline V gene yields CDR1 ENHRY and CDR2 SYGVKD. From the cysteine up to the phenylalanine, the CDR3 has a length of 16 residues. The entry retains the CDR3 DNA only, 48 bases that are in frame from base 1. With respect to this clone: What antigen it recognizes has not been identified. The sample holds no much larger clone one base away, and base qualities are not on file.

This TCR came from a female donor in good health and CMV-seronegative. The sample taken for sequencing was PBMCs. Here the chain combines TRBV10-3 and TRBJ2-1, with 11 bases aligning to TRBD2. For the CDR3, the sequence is CAISGRLAGRNNEQFF. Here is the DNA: TGTGCCATCAGTGGGAGACTAGCGGGACGAAACAATGAGCAGTTCTTC.